The 11 T cell receptor beta chains in this list originate from one sample, sequenced in a study of post-analysis software for immune sequencing data. Study findings and constraints: Patients carried four or five TRBV segments more frequently than controls did, and TRBV5-6, TRBV5-1 and TRBV20-1 were among them.

Presence of unique molecular identifiers characterized the TCR beta cDNA libraries. One entry per CDR3 protein, called by TCRdb with MiXCR from the PCR reads. The sample has about 460,000 distinct CDR3 sequences; around 40% are singletons. Their recognized antigens are unknown. Sequenced material: blood. The source of these receptors is a girl under 18 with multiple sclerosis.

This clonotype has more than one count but fewer than ten. This chain links TRBV7-2 with TRBJ1-2; D perhaps matches TRBD1 (5 bases). V was trimmed by 0 bases and J by 10 bases, leaving 12 bases between them. The CDR3 runs 13 residues. The germline gives CDR1 SGHTA, CDR2 FQGNSA. Here the CDR3 DNA reads TGTGCCAGCAGCTTAGCAACAGGACACGACTACACCTTC. It encodes CASSLATGHDYTF.

V is TRBV10-3 and J is TRBJ2-7, with D perhaps TRBD1 (6 bases). The CDR3 loop spans 16 amino acids. The germline gives CDR1 ENHRY, CDR2 SYGVKD. V was clipped by 2 bases and J by 2 bases, with 16 bases between them. The CDR3 DNA sequence: TGTGCCATCAGTGAGGCAGAAGACAGGTCCACCTACGAGCAGTACTTC. Translated, it gives CAISEAEDRSTYEQYF.

This clonotype was counted a few times. The CDR3 sequence: CSARDVGVTPYEQYF. In DNA, the CDR3 is TGCAGTGCTAGAGATGTTGGGGTAACCCCCTACGAGCAGTACTTC. The rearrangement uses TRBV20-1 and TRBJ2-4, with no clear D. The J call is uncertain, as TRBJ2-7 better fits the DNA end. From germline, CDR1 is DFQATT and CDR2 SNEGSKA (reference sequence). The CDR3 runs 15 residues.

This sequence joins TRBV24-1 and TRBJ1-1; D gene unclear. Trimming took 3 bases from V and 3 from J, leaving 7 bases between them. The CDR3 is 13 residues long. Germline loops: CDR1 KGHDR, CDR2 SFDVKD. The CDR3 loop is CATSDRADTEAFF. The CDR3 DNA is TGTGCCACCAGTGATAGAGCAGACACTGAAGCTTTCTTT.

The rearrangement uses TRBV28 and TRBJ1-4; tentative D call: TRBD1 (5 bases). CDR1 is MDHEN and CDR2 is SYDVKM in the germline V gene. This CDR3 contains 14 residues. Deletions cut 6 bases from V and 8 bases from J, with 16 bases between. As DNA, the CDR3 is TGTGCCAGCAGGTTTCAAGGGACCCGGGAAAAACTGTTTTTT. It is translated as CASRFQGTREKLFF.

The chain uses TRBV7-2 and TRBJ2-7; D is possibly TRBD2 (5 bases). Per the germline V gene, CDR1 is SGHTA and CDR2 is FQGNSA. The CDR3 runs to 15 residues. The ends were cut back, 1 base at V and 0 bases at J, with 10 bases in the middle. The CDR3 here is CASSLDIATSYEQYF. As DNA, the CDR3 is TGTGCCAGCAGCTTAGACATAGCGACCTCCTACGAGCAGTACTTC.

This clonotype was counted only a few times. The J gene is TRBJ2-4, the V gene TRBV12-3 or TRBV12-4; the match to TRBD2 covers 10 bases. V lost 6 bases to trimming and J lost 1 base; unmatched junction nucleotides: 6. The CDR3 length is 16 residues. The CDR3 sequence is CASREGTSAAKNIQYF. Here the CDR3 DNA reads TGTGCCAGCAGGGAAGGGACTAGCGCCGCCAAAAACATTCAGTACTTC.

This clonotype came up a few times. The chain carries TRBV9 and TRBJ2-7; D possibly corresponds to TRBD2 (6 bases). The length of the CDR3 is 14 residues. Trimming cost V 0 bases and J 2 bases, with 9 bases left between them. Germline values: CDR1 SGDLS, CDR2 YYNGEE. Here the CDR3 reads CASSVDGTPYEQYF. As DNA, the CDR3 is TGTGCCAGCAGCGTAGATGGGACTCCCTACGAGCAGTACTTC.

This clonotype was observed many times. The CDR3 spells CASSQDPDTVRDEQYF. CDR3 bases: TGCGCCAGCAGCCAAGATCCGGACACCGTAAGGGACGAGCAGTACTTC. The rearrangement uses TRBV4-1 and TRBJ2-7, with a weak D call TRBD1 (5 bases). Trimming shortened V by 0 bases and J by 5 bases, and 17 bases separated the two germline ends. The germline CDR1 and CDR2 sequences are MGHRA and YSYEKL. This CDR3 is built from 16 residues.

This clonotype turned up a few times. V and J are TRBV20-1 and TRBJ2-7; no clear D. This CDR3 comprises 15 residues. The V gene's germline CDR1 is DFQATT and CDR2 SNEGSKA (reference sequence). The V end lost 0 bases, the J end lost 0 bases, and 12 bases lay between the germline ends. CDR3: CSARDRQDASYEQYF. The DNA for the CDR3 is TGCAGTGCTAGAGATCGGCAGGATGCCTCCTACGAGCAGTACTTC.

The gene calls are TRBV18 and TRBJ2-7, with 7 bases that match TRBD1. This CDR3 contains 17 residues. Losses at the gene ends were 4 bases for V and 2 bases for J; bases not matched to a gene: 14. The V gene's germline CDR1 is KGHSH and CDR2 LQKENI. The CDR3: CASSRGNTGQATYEQYF. CDR3 nucleotide sequence: TGTGCCAGCTCACGGGGGAACACTGGACAGGCAACCTACGAGCAGTACTTC.